This T cell receptor (beta chain) was sequenced during a study of blood T cell repertoires in COVID-19. Across the whole study: COVID-19 samples from acute and convalescent phases originated in the United States, Italy and Spain. Sources were T cells, B-cell-depleted T cells, or PBMCs; the material itself was cDNA or gDNA.

Germline assignment: CDR1 LNHDA and CDR2 SQIVND (reference sequence). The CDR3 covers 16 residues. The V segment lost 5 bases and the J segment 2 bases; nucleotides outside the gene matches: 5. The count of this clone is one. In the original analysis: Nucleated cell counts were estimated from reference gene primer amplification. Sequenced by immunoSEQ multiplex PCR; TCRdb stores in-frame clones only, minus some. The V and J calls and clone size are taken from that table; D and trimming were inferred from the DNA. The sample contains 200,000 to 300,000 clones, just under 85% of which appear only once. This clonotype was sampled from a man between 50 and 59 years old with acute or convalescent COVID-19. Sequenced material: peripheral blood. V gene TRBV19 combines with J gene TRBJ2-6; 8 nucleotides line up with TRBD1. The CDR3 DNA sequence: TGTGCCAGTAGTCGACAGGGGATCACTGGGGCCAACGTCCTGACTTTC. It codes for CASSRQGITGANVLTF.